This TCR beta chain was found in a study of cytomegalovirus exposure and HLA in healthy donors listed by TCRdb under 2017. Regarding the study in general: An earlier analysis of 587 of the donors reported roughly 300 Gb of sequence data and about 120 million unique TCR beta sequences obtained from around 170 million T cells. Roughly 310 gigabases of sequencing data and tens of millions of unique TCR sequences were included in an early release covering several hundred HLA-typed donors. Of the roughly 390 genotyped donors, 81% were placed in the genetic ancestry cluster associated with self-reported Caucasian donors. The study was designed to test whether signatures of past pathogen exposure could be identified by cataloging public T cell receptors. The study profiled the T cell repertoires of 500 to 800 subjects by immunosequencing and related them to cytomegalovirus serostatus. A separate validation cohort of 100 to 150 different subjects was used in addition to the roughly 720-subject first cohort. To predict cytomegalovirus infection status, the study combined high-throughput TCR immunosequencing, statistical association of individual TCRs with disease status, and machine learning. A later analysis re-analyzed previously published TCR beta repertoires from approximately 670 donors and added high-resolution HLA genotyping to study TCR occurrence patterns. The later analysis used no new phenotypic data to find candidate immune exposures, relying instead on TCR beta sequences and their occurrence across donors. An earlier analysis of around 580 of the donors used high-throughput TCR beta sequencing to judge whether each TCR beta V gene segment behaved as functional or pseudogenic. Alongside the repertoire data, information on donor age, sex, ethnicity and CMV serostatus was compiled. A later genetic analysis used genome-wide SNP genotypes for about three fifths of the 666 donors, treating that subset as a discovery cohort. Every repertoire in the discovery cohort had been generated on one and the same sequencing platform. Class I and class II HLA loci were covered by the typing at four-digit resolution. The number of typed donors differed by locus: about 620-630 for A, B, C, DRB1 and DQB1; 522 for DQA1; 606 for DPA1; and 400 to 480 for DPB1. Because of strong linkage in the cohort, roughly five DR-DQ haplotypes were treated as single units for association and clustering. Among some 400 genotyped donors of the cohort, an average of around 240,000 unique TCR beta nucleotide sequences were sequenced per donor, roughly 20% of them non-productive. The research as a whole found: Most CMV-associated TCR beta chains appeared to be HLA-restricted in a later analysis, and the HLA associations seemed to be driven largely by CMV exposure. Only TCR beta chains were sequenced in this cohort, and the absence of alpha or paired-chain data limited detectable features. In an earlier analysis of fewer than 700 of the donors, most TCR beta V segments appeared in productive rearrangements about 90% or about 30% of the time, broadly matching IMGT annotations. A later analysis associated 16,951 TCR beta sequences with specific HLA alleles at a false discovery rate of 0.05. A group of highly shared sequence variants was considered likely to be a technical artifact of the sequencing pipeline. A later genetic analysis reported fewer N-insertions in productive TCRs among donors in an Asian-associated ancestry cluster than the roughly 700-donor mean. Correlated functional status among segregating V segments might be attributable to linkage disequilibrium, but an unknown experimental factor could not be ruled out. In a later analysis, the rate of TCR association differed among HLA loci, with DRB1 alleles having the most associated TCRs and HLA-C alleles having the fewest. A later analysis reported that several top co-occurrence clusters appeared linked to parvovirus B19, influenza, CMV and Epstein-Barr virus. The earlier analysis of about 600 of the donors excluded about 16 rarely observed V segments, including chromosome 9 orphons, because counts were too low. The presence/absence analyses assumed that sequencing depth was roughly uniform across donors, and that assumption may not be true. In both the original and validation cohorts, the classifier was reported to diagnose cytomegalovirus status with high specificity and sensitivity. Some IMGT-functional V segments, including TRBV6-2 and TRBV6-3, could not be told apart with the 87-base-pair reads, so those segments were excluded. HLA typing was unavailable for some donors at each locus, so association tests used only the typed subset. A later genetic analysis associated a missense DCLRE1C variant with V-gene and J-gene trimming of TCR beta chains, and an independent cohort replicated the association. In a later analysis, HLA-associated TCR beta chains were found to be more clonally expanded and to have lower generation probabilities than equally common non-associated chains. The study gave a list of 150 to 200 TCR beta chains associated with cytomegalovirus. A further reported finding was that TCR beta sequences accurately predicted the HLA-A and HLA-B alleles for most subjects in the first cohort. Most TCR sequences were seen in very few donors, while some public TCRs were found in many individuals. For the cohort, immune exposure information was limited to CMV serostatus. When HLA alleles, especially DR and DQ, strongly co-occurred, attributing TCR associations to individual alleles was difficult. The authors suggested that the approach could potentially be generalized to other disease states and immunological phenotypes. Three of the identified cytomegalovirus-associated TCR beta chains were confirmed in vitro to be specific for cytomegalovirus antigens.

CDR3 length: 15 amino acids, cysteine to phenylalanine. CDR3 DNA only is kept here, 45 bases in frame from base 1. According to the germline V gene, CDR1 reads SGHNT and CDR2 reads YENEEA. The germline V end is reduced by 0 bases and the J end by 6 bases; junction bases left unmatched: 3. Turning to this clone: What antigen it recognizes has not been identified. Base-call qualities are not available, and no considerably larger clone is one nucleotide away.

Library construction relied on the immunoSEQ multiplex PCR assay. For the multiplex PCR, a mixture combining 60 forward primers for TCR Vbeta segments and 13 reverse primers for TCR Jbeta segments was used. The CDR3 region of rearranged TCR beta genes was amplified from genomic DNA by a multiplex PCR assay. Amplified TCR beta libraries were sequenced as 87-base-pair reads on the Illumina HiSeq System. The study's processing was this. A later analysis tallied tens of millions of unique TCR beta chains across the 550 to 850 repertoires, and about 10 million of those chains were shared by two or more donors. A nearest-neighbor algorithm error-corrected the raw reads and collapsed the reads into unique sequences, merging closely related sequences to remove PCR and sequencing errors. CDR3 sequences were aligned to IMGT reference sequences to assign V, D and J gene segments. For a sequence to be retained, a match of at least six nucleotides to both a V gene segment and a J gene segment was required. A rearrangement counted as productive if the CDR3 had no stop codons and remained in frame with V and J, and every other rearrangement counted as non-productive. CDR3 was defined according to IMGT convention as the region running from the second conserved V-encoded cysteine to the conserved J-encoded phenylalanine. In an earlier analysis of around 600 of the donors, sequences lacking an unambiguous match to a single V gene segment were excluded. An earlier analysis of 500 to 600 of the donors classified V segments as functional when productive rearrangements were above 56.7% and as segregating when the standard deviation between donors was above 5%. A statistical classification framework was developed to diagnose cytomegalovirus status using the catalog of TCR beta chain sequences. V and J gene assignment, in a later analysis, came from comparing TCR nucleotide sequences with IMGT/GENE-DB human TR gene sequences. A later analysis assigned CDR3 sequences and most-parsimonious VDJ recombination scenarios with the TCRdist pipeline. In a later analysis, each TCR beta chain was defined by its CDR3 amino acid sequence together with its V-gene family, and reads lacking a unique V-gene family were excluded. To address suspected cross-contamination and a sequencing artifact, a later analysis removed a few hundred highly shared, low-generation-probability nucleotide sequences. A later analysis calculated a clonal expansion index for each public chain from normalized within-repertoire ranks of inferred template counts. A later analysis computed generation probabilities with a VDJ recombination model fitted to out-of-frame rearrangements, and checked the results against IGoR. A later analysis scored TCR-TCR, TCR-HLA and TCR-CMV co-occurrence with hypergeometric tests, applying a repertoire-size bias correction to TCR pairs. A later analysis estimated false discovery rates by permuting HLA or CMV assignments 20 times. In a later analysis, co-occurring TCRs were grouped with DBSCAN, and TCRdist sequence similarity was added when clustering was performed within HLA-allele-positive subsets. Co-occurrence clustering excluded repertoires with fewer than 30,000 or more than 120,000 public chains, plus five with anomalous nucleotide sharing. The table was pulled from immuneACCESS by TCRdb, which kept in-frame rearrangements only. Such tables lose some clones; where checked, under half of the loss comes from unresolved V genes, and the rest has no known cause. That table is the source of V, J and clone size, and D and trimming were worked out from the DNA. A total of a few hundred thousand clones appear in this sample, 80% to 90% of them only once. The ten top clones hold 2% to 2.5% of the sample.

The cohort consisted of 650 to 700 healthy bone marrow donors. At the time of sampling, all cohort members were nominally healthy, though unrecorded immune exposures were likely present. The donor was CMV seropositive and was included in the group of almost 300 seropositive cohort members. Every donor gave a peripheral blood sample, and the peripheral blood mononuclear cells from that sample were used for TCR beta sequencing. The Qiagen DNeasy Blood Extraction Kit was used to extract genomic DNA from the blood cell samples. The chain couples TRBV11-3 to TRBJ1-2, with 11 bases matching TRBD1. The sequencing sample was made of PBMCs. The TCR originated in a woman in her forties in good health and CMV-seropositive. The CDR3 has the sequence CASSLDGDRGNGYTF. The DNA sequence is given as TGTGCCAGCAGCTTAGATGGGGACAGGGGGAATGGCTACACCTTC.